These 2 T cell receptor beta chains came from one sample sequenced in a study of response to subunit inactivated influenza vaccine. TCRdb itself ran the RT-PCR reads through MiXCR, one entry per CDR3 protein. The sample yields roughly 290,000 distinct CDR3 sequences, around a fifth seen once. Here the sequenced sample was PBMCs from blood, taken about 20 months after vaccination. These receptors were collected from a man aged 50 to 69 who received an inactivated influenza vaccine.

This clonotype was seen more than once but under ten times. The rearrangement uses TRBV7-4 and TRBJ1-4, with D unresolved. CDR1 SGHVT and CDR2 SQSDAQ come from the germline V gene. Trimming cost V 6 bases and J 1 base, with 18 bases left between them. CDR3 length: 17 amino acids. The CDR3 DNA follows: TGTGCCAGCAGAGGGCGGGGTTTGAAGAGAACTAATGAAAAACTGTTTTTT. Protein product: CASRGRGLKRTNEKLFF.

This clonotype was counted between two and nine times. The V call is TRBV28, the J call TRBJ1-6, with TRBD1 matching 7 bases. The germline V gene encodes CDR1 MDHEN and CDR2 SYDVKM. The CDR3 is 15 amino acids. V shed 8 bases and J 3 bases; nucleotides not matched to a gene: 7. The CDR3 region is CASGGDRNYNSPLHF. The CDR3 DNA reads as TGTGCCAGCGGGGGGGACAGAAACTATAATTCACCCCTCCACTTT. Full variable domain (outside the CDR3, taken from reference TRBV28 and TRBJ1-6): DVKVTQSSRYLVKRTGEKVFLECVQDMDHENMFWYRQDPGLGLRLIYFSYDVKMKEKGDIPEGYSVSREKKERFSLILESASTNQTSMYLCASGGDRNYNSPLHFGNGTRLTVT.